Listed below are T cell receptor beta chains from one sample, sequenced in a study of shared clonotypes between healthy human individuals. The assay was immunoSEQ multiplex PCR, and TCRdb's table has in-frame clones only and misses some. Of over a million clones in the sample, roughly 96% were seen once. The sequencing input was naive CD4+ T cells sorted from blood. The source of these receptors is a man aged 25-40 years in good health. CDR3s include the opening cysteine and the closing phenylalanine or tryptophan. The order of the fields is CDR3 DNA, CDR3 protein, D gene, J gene, V gene, clone size. D genes are given only for firm matches. Only part of the rows carry a size: once, few, many, or a class if the clone is expanded.

cdr3_nt: TGCGCCAGCAGCTTGGGGCAGTTCGAGACCCAGTACTTC
cdr3_aa: CASSLGQFETQYF
d_call: -
j_call: TRBJ2-5
v_call: TRBV5-1
clone_size: -

cdr3_nt: TGTGCCAGCTGGATGGATGCGTCCCGCAATGAGCAGTTCTTC
cdr3_aa: CASWMDASRNEQFF
d_call: -
j_call: TRBJ2-1
v_call: TRBV28
clone_size: once

cdr3_nt: TGTGCCATCAGTGATTTTTACGAGCAGTACTTC
cdr3_aa: CAISDFYEQYF
d_call: -
j_call: TRBJ2-7
v_call: TRBV10-3
clone_size: -

cdr3_nt: TGCGCCAGCAGCCAAGATTATTCCGGTCGGACAGATACGCAGTATTTT
cdr3_aa: CASSQDYSGRTDTQYF
d_call: -
j_call: TRBJ2-3
v_call: TRBV4-1
clone_size: -

cdr3_nt: TGTGCCAGCAGTACCCGGGACAGTAGCACAGATACGCAGTATTTT
cdr3_aa: CASSTRDSSTDTQYF
d_call: TRBD1
j_call: TRBJ2-3
v_call: TRBV6-5
clone_size: -

cdr3_nt: TGTGCCAGTAGTATTGCGGGACAGGGGGTTGTTGAAGCTTTCTTT
cdr3_aa: CASSIAGQGVVEAFF
d_call: TRBD1
j_call: TRBJ1-1
v_call: TRBV19
clone_size: -

cdr3_nt: TGTGCCAGCAGTACTACAGGGGGCTCTGGAAACACCATATATTTT
cdr3_aa: CASSTTGGSGNTIYF
d_call: TRBD1
j_call: TRBJ1-3
v_call: TRBV6-6
clone_size: -

cdr3_nt: TGTGCCAGCAGCTTGGGAGGCCCAGGGACCCTAGAGACCCAGTACTTC
cdr3_aa: CASSLGGPGTLETQYF
d_call: -
j_call: TRBJ2-5
v_call: TRBV5-4
clone_size: -

cdr3_nt: TGCGCCAGCAGCCAAGGGGTAGGGGTCCCTTATGGCTACACCTTC
cdr3_aa: CASSQGVGVPYGYTF
d_call: -
j_call: TRBJ1-2
v_call: TRBV4-3
clone_size: -

cdr3_nt: TGCGCCAGCAGCATAGAGACAGGCAGGAAGACCCAGTACTTC
cdr3_aa: CASSIETGRKTQYF
d_call: -
j_call: TRBJ2-5
v_call: TRBV4-1
clone_size: -

cdr3_nt: TGCGCCAGCAGCTGGGGACAGGGGATTTCAGAAGGCTACACCTTC
cdr3_aa: CASSWGQGISEGYTF
d_call: TRBD1
j_call: TRBJ1-2
v_call: TRBV5-1
clone_size: -

cdr3_nt: TGCGCCAGCAGTGATGGCTACGAGCAGTACTTC
cdr3_aa: CASSDGYEQYF
d_call: -
j_call: TRBJ2-7
v_call: TRBV10-1
clone_size: -

cdr3_nt: TGTGCCAGCAGCTTGGGGTTAGCGGGAACGGATGAGCAGTTCTTC
cdr3_aa: CASSLGLAGTDEQFF
d_call: TRBD2
j_call: TRBJ2-1
v_call: TRBV5-8
clone_size: -

cdr3_nt: TGTGCCATCAGTGTCTTAGCGGGGGGTTTTGGCAATGAGCAGTTCTTC
cdr3_aa: CAISVLAGGFGNEQFF
d_call: TRBD2
j_call: TRBJ2-1
v_call: TRBV10-3
clone_size: -

cdr3_nt: TGTGCCAGCTCGAGCGGAGGGGGTTGGGATCAGCCCCAGCATTTT
cdr3_aa: CASSSGGGWDQPQHF
d_call: -
j_call: TRBJ1-5
v_call: TRBV2
clone_size: -

cdr3_nt: TGTGCCAGCAGCTGGGGACTAGCGGCGAACACCGGGGAGCTGTTTTTT
cdr3_aa: CASSWGLAANTGELFF
d_call: TRBD2
j_call: TRBJ2-2
v_call: TRBV7-9
clone_size: -

cdr3_nt: TGTGCCAGCAGTTGGGAGTACGAGCAGTACTTC
cdr3_aa: CASSWEYEQYF
d_call: -
j_call: TRBJ2-7
v_call: TRBV28
clone_size: few

cdr3_nt: TGTGCCAGCAGCTTAGACTACGTATACAATGAGCAGTTCTTC
cdr3_aa: CASSLDYVYNEQFF
d_call: -
j_call: TRBJ2-1
v_call: TRBV11-2
clone_size: -

cdr3_nt: TGCGCCAGCAGCCAAAATACAGGGTACGGGGCAGATACGCAGTATTTT
cdr3_aa: CASSQNTGYGADTQYF
d_call: -
j_call: TRBJ2-3
v_call: TRBV4-3
clone_size: -

cdr3_nt: TGCAGCGTTCATTCTAGCGGAGGGGCCTACAATGAGCAGTTCTTC
cdr3_aa: CSVHSSGGAYNEQFF
d_call: TRBD2
j_call: TRBJ2-1
v_call: TRBV29-1
clone_size: -

cdr3_nt: TGTGCCAGCAGCTCCCACCAGGGTATAGTACGACTAGCCAAAAACATTCAGTACTTC
cdr3_aa: CASSSHQGIVRLAKNIQYF
d_call: -
j_call: TRBJ2-4
v_call: TRBV11-2
clone_size: -

cdr3_nt: TGTGCCAGCACCAGCCAACCCCGGGGTTTAAGGACTGAAGCTTTCTTT
cdr3_aa: CASTSQPRGLRTEAFF
d_call: -
j_call: TRBJ1-1
v_call: TRBV11-3
clone_size: once

cdr3_nt: TGTGCCAGCAGTGGACTAGCGGGGCCCGACGAGCAGTACTTC
cdr3_aa: CASSGLAGPDEQYF
d_call: TRBD2
j_call: TRBJ2-7
v_call: TRBV6-1
clone_size: -

cdr3_nt: TGCAGCGTTGTCGGGTCAAAGCGCAGGGTGAACACTGAAGCTTTCTTT
cdr3_aa: CSVVGSKRRVNTEAFF
d_call: -
j_call: TRBJ1-1
v_call: TRBV29-1
clone_size: -

cdr3_nt: TGTGCCAGCAGTGAATCACTGAGTAGGTCAGGGGTGTTAAATGAGCAGTTCTTC
cdr3_aa: CASSESLSRSGVLNEQFF
d_call: -
j_call: TRBJ2-1
v_call: TRBV25-1
clone_size: -